This TCR beta chain was sequenced in a study of cytomegalovirus exposure and HLA in healthy donors. The study ran its PCR with 60 Vbeta and 13 Jbeta primers. Profiled with immunoSEQ multiplex PCR; TCRdb holds only in-frame clones, not every one. The table lists roughly 160,000 clones, approximately 80% of them singletons. The receptor was isolated from a woman aged 25-40 years in good health and CMV-seronegative. Source material: PBMCs.

The CDR3 DNA is TGTGCCTGGAGTTGGGGGCGTAGTGAGCAGTTCTTC. It codes for CAWSWGRSEQFF. The V call is TRBV30, the J call TRBJ2-1; possible D gene TRBD1, 6 bases. The CDR3 is made up of 12 amino acids. Germline CDR1 GTSNPN, CDR2 SVGIG (reference sequence). V was pared by 2 bases and J by 9 bases, with 11 bases between.